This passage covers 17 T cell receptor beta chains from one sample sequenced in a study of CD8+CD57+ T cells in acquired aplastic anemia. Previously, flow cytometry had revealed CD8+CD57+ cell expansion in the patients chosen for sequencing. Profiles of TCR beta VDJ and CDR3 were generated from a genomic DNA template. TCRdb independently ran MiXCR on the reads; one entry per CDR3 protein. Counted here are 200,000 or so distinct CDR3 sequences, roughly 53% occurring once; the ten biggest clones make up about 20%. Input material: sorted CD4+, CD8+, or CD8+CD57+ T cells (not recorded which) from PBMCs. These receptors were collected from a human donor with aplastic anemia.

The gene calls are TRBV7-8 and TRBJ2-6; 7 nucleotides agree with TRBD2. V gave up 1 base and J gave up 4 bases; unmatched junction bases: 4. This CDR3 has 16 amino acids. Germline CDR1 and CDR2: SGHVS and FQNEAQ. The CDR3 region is CASSLGETSGANVLTF. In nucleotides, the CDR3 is TGTGCCAGCAGCTTAGGAGAGACTAGCGGGGCCAACGTCCTGACTTTC. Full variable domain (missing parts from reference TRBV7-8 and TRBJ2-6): GAGVSQSPRYKVAKRGQDVALRCDPISGHVSLFWYQQALGQGPEFLTYFQNEAQLDKSGLPSDRFFAERPEGSVSTLKIQRTQQEDSAVYLCASSLGETSGANVLTFGAGSRLTVL.

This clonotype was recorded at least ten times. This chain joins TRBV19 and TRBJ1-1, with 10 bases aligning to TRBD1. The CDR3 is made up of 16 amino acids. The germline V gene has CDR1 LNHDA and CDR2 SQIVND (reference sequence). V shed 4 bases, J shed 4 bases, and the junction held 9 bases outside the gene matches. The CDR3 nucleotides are TGTGCCAGTAGTACCTTAGAGACAGGGGGCCTCACTGAAGCTTTCTTT. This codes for CASSTLETGGLTEAFF.

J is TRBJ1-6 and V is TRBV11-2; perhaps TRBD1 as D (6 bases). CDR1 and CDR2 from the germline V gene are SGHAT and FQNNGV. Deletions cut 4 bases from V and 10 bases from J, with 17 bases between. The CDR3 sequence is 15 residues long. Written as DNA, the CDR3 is TGTGCCAGCAGCTCATGGACAGAAGGGAGCTCACCCCTCCACTTT. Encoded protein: CASSSWTEGSSPLHF.

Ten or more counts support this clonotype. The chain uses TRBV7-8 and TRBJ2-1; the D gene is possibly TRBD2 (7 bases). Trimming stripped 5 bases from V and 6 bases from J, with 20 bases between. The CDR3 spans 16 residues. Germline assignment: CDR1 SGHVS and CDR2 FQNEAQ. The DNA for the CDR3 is TGTGCCAGCAGCCCGCTGGGGGCGGGGGATGGCAATGAGCAGTTCTTC. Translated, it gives CASSPLGAGDGNEQFF.

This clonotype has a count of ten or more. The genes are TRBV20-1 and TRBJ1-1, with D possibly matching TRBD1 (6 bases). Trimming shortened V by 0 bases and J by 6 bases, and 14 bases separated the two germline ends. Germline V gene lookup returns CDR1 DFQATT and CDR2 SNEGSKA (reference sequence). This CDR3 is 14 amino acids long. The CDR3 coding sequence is TGCAGTGCTAGAGAGCCACAGGGAGGGGCTGAAGCTTTCTTT. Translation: CSAREPQGGAEAFF.

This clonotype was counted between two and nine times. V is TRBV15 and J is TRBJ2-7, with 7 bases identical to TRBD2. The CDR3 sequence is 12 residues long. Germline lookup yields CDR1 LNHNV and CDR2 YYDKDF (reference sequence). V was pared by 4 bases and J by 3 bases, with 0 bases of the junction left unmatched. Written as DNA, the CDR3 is TGTGCCACCAGCACGGGGGGCTACGAGCAGTACTTC. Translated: CATSTGGYEQYF.

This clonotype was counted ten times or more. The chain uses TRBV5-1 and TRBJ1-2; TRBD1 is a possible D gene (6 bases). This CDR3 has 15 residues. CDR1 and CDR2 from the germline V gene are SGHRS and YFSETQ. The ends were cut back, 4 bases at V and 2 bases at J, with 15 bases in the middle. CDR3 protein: CASSPDTGTNYGYTF. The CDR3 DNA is TGCGCCAGCAGCCCCGACACAGGGACCAACTATGGCTACACCTTC. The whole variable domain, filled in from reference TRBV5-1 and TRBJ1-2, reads KAGVTQTPRYLIKTRGQQVTLSCSPISGHRSVSWYQQTPGQGLQFLFEYFSETQRNKGNFPGRFSGRQFSNSRSEMNVSTLELGDSALYLCASSPDTGTNYGYTFGSGTRLTVV.

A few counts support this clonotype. In DNA, the CDR3 is TGTGCCAGCTCACCACAGGCCGGAAACACCATATATTTT. This sequence encodes CASSPQAGNTIYF. This chain connects TRBV18 to TRBJ1-3; D gene uncertain. Germline V gene sequence: CDR1 KGHSH, CDR2 LQKENI. Trimming removed 1 base from V and 4 bases from J, with 5 bases in between. The CDR3 consists of 13 residues.

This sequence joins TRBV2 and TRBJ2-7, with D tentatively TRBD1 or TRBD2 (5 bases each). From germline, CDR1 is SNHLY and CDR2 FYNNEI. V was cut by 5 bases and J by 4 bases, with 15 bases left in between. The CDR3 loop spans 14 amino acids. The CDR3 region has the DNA TGTGCCAGCAGTAAGGCAGGGACCCGTTACGAGCAGTACTTC. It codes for CASSKAGTRYEQYF. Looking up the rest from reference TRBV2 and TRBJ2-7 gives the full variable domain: EPEVTQTPSHQVTQMGQEVILRCVPISNHLYFYWYRQILGQKVEFLVSFYNNEISEKSEIFDDQFSVERPDGSNFTLKIRSTKLEDSAMYFCASSKAGTRYEQYFGPGTRLTVT.

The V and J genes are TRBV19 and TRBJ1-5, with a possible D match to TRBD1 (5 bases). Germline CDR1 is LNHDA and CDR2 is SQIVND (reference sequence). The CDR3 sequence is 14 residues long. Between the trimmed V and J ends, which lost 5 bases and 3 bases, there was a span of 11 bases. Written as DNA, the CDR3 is TGTGCCAGTAGTTGGGGCAGGGCCAATCAGCCCCAGCATTTT. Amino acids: CASSWGRANQPQHF.

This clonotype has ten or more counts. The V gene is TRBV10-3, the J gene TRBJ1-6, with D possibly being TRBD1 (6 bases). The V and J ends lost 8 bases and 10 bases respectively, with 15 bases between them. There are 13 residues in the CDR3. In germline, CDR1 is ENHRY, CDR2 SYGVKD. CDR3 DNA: TGTGCCATCCACAGGGACGGGAAATCACCCCTCCACTTT. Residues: CAIHRDGKSPLHF.

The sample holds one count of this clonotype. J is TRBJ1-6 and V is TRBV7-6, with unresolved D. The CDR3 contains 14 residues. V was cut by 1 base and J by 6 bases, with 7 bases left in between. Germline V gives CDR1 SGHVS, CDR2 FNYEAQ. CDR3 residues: CASSLGQFNSPLHF. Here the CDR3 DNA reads TGTGCCAGCAGCTTAGGCCAGTTTAATTCACCCCTCCACTTT.

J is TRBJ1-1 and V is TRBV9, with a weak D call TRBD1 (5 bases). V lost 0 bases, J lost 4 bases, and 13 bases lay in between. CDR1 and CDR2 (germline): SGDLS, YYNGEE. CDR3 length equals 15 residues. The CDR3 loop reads CASSVGGGVGTEAFF. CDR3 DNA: TGTGCCAGCAGCGTAGGGGGGGGGGTTGGCACTGAAGCTTTCTTT.

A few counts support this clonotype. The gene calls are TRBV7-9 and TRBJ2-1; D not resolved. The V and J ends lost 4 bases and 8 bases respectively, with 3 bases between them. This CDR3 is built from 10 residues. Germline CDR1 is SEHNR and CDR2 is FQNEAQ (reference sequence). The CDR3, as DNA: TGTGCCAGCAGCTCATATGAGCAGTTCTTC. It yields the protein CASSSYEQFF.

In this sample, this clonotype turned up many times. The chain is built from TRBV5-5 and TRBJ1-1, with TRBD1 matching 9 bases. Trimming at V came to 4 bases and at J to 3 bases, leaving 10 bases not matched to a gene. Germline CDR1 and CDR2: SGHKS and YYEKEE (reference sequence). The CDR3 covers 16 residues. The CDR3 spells CASSPGWTGADTEAFF. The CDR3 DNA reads TGTGCCAGCAGCCCCGGGTGGACAGGGGCGGACACTGAAGCTTTCTTT.

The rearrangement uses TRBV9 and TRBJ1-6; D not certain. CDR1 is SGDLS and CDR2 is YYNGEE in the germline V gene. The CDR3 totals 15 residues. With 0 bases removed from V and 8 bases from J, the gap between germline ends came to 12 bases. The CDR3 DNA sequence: TGTGCCAGCAGCGTAGGGGTAGGGAACGATTCACCCCTCCACTTT. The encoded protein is CASSVGVGNDSPLHF.

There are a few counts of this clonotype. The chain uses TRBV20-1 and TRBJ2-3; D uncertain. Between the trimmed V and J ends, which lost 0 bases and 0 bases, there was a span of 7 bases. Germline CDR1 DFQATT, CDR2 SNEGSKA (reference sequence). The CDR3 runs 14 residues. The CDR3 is CSARDTSSTDTQYF. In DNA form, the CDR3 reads TGCAGTGCTAGAGACACTTCTAGCACAGATACGCAGTATTTT.